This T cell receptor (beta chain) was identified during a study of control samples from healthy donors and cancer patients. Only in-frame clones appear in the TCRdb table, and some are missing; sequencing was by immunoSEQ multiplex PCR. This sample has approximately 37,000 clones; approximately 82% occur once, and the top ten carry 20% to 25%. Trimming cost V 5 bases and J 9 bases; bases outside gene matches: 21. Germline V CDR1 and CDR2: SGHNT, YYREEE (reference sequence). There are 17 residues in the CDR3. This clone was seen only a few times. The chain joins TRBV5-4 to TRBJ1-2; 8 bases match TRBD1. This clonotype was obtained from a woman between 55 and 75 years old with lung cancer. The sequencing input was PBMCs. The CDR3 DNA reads TGTGCCAGCAGTTATTCTATGATGGGACAGGCCCGTTGGAGCTACACCTTC. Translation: CASSYSMMGQARWSYTF.